This is a list of T cell receptor beta chains from one sample in a study of blood T cell repertoires in COVID-19. The repertoire was sequenced with immunoSEQ multiplex PCR; TCRdb's copy has only in-frame clones and lacks some. The table lists tens of thousands of clones, approximately 86% of them singletons. Source material: peripheral blood. The receptor set was obtained from a woman between 65 and 79 years old with active COVID-19. The CDR3 runs from the conserved cysteine through the conserved F or W. D genes are given only for firm matches. Size is stated for part of the rows, as once, few or many counts, or as a class when the clone is expanded.

-	TRBV21-1	-	TRBJ2-7	CASSKPLAGGPGYEQYF	TGTGCCAGCAGCAAGCCTCTAGCGGGAGGGCCCGGCTACGAGCAGTACTTC
-	TRBV7-3	-	TRBJ1-1	CASSVRGWSSGTEAFF	TGTGCCAGCAGCGTCAGGGGATGGTCGTCAGGGACCGAAGCTTTCTTT
TRBD1	TRBV29-1	-	TRBJ2-7	CSVVRDRDSYEQYF	TGCAGCGTTGTACGGGACAGGGACTCCTACGAGCAGTACTTC
-	TRBV5-4	-	TRBJ2-3	CASSFPRDTQYF	TGTGCCAGCAGCTTCCCTCGAGATACGCAGTATTTT
TRBD1	TRBV28	-	TRBJ1-1	CASSLQGQANTEAFF	TGTGCCAGCAGTTTACAGGGACAGGCGAACACTGAAGCTTTCTTT
-	TRBV11-3	-	TRBJ1-1	CASSINRNTEAFF	TGTGCCAGCAGCATAAACAGGAACACTGAAGCTTTCTTT
TRBD2	TRBV19	-	TRBJ2-3	CASRGSGRKYTQYF	TGTGCCAGTCGAGGGAGCGGGAGAAAATATACGCAGTATTTT
-	TRBV30	-	TRBJ1-6	CAWSWGTSLHF	TGTGCCTGGAGTTGGGGGACATCTCTCCACTTT
-	TRBV3-1/TRBV3-2	few	TRBJ1-1	CASSFDWNTEAFF	TGTGCCAGCAGCTTTGACTGGAACACTGAAGCTTTCTTT
TRBD1	TRBV7-9	-	TRBJ1-1	CASGLNRGPTEAFF	TGTGCCAGCGGCCTAAACAGGGGGCCCACTGAAGCTTTCTTT
TRBD1	TRBV28	-	TRBJ1-2	CATGTGGANYGYTF	TGTGCCACGGGGACAGGGGGGGCTAACTATGGCTACACCTTC
TRBD2	TRBV27	-	TRBJ2-1	CASSSAGVVYNEQFF	TGTGCCAGCTCATCGGCGGGAGTGGTCTACAATGAGCAGTTCTTC
TRBD1	TRBV24-1	-	TRBJ1-2	CATRGQGYGYTF	TGTGCCACCCGGGGACAGGGGTATGGCTACACCTTC
-	TRBV10-1	-	TRBJ1-5	CASSEFSYQPQHF	TGCGCCAGCAGTGAGTTCAGTTATCAGCCCCAGCATTTT
-	TRBV6-5	-	TRBJ2-7	CASNPQTGTSYEQYF	TGTGCCAGCAATCCCCAAACAGGGACCTCCTACGAGCAGTACTTC
TRBD1	TRBV6-5	-	TRBJ2-7	CASSSTGTYEQYF	TGTGCCAGCAGTTCGACAGGGACCTACGAGCAGTACTTC
TRBD1	TRBV19	-	TRBJ2-6	CASHRGKVSGANVLTF	TGTGCCAGTCACAGGGGAAAGGTATCTGGGGCCAACGTCCTGACTTTC
-	TRBV5-4	once	TRBJ2-3	CASSLGGKGTDTQYF	TGTGCCAGCAGCTTGGGAGGGAAGGGTACAGATACGCAGTATTTT
TRBD2	TRBV11-3	-	TRBJ2-7	CASSLDWREGYEQYF	TGTGCCAGCAGCTTAGACTGGCGGGAGGGGTACGAGCAGTACTTC
-	TRBV27	once	TRBJ2-1	CASSLSNLPRDFPYNEQFF	TGTGCCAGCAGTTTAAGTAACCTCCCCCGGGACTTCCCATACAATGAGCAGTTCTTC
-	TRBV6-1	-	TRBJ1-1	CASSEGGVNTEAFF	TGTGCCAGCAGTGAAGGGGGGGTGAACACTGAAGCTTTCTTT
-	TRBV27	-	TRBJ2-7	CASSLSTESSYEQYF	TGTGCCAGCAGTTTATCGACGGAGAGCTCCTACGAGCAGTACTTC
TRBD1	TRBV30	-	TRBJ2-3	CAWSSGTGVADTQYF	TGTGCCTGGAGTTCCGGGACAGGGGTGGCAGATACGCAGTATTTT
-	TRBV18	-	TRBJ2-3	CASSRSETTDTQYF	TGTGCCAGCTCAAGGTCGGAGACCACAGATACGCAGTATTTT
-	TRBV10-3	-	TRBJ1-1	CAIRGQINTEAFF	TGTGCCATCAGAGGACAGATTAACACTGAAGCTTTCTTT
TRBD1	TRBV7-6	-	TRBJ2-5	CASSLGTGGSQETQYF	TGTGCCAGCAGCTTAGGGACAGGGGGGAGCCAAGAGACCCAGTACTTC
TRBD2	TRBV3-1/TRBV3-2	-	TRBJ2-2	CASSQGTSGSAGTGELFF	TGTGCCAGCAGCCAAGGGACTAGCGGGAGCGCGGGCACCGGGGAGCTGTTTTTT
-	TRBV18	-	TRBJ1-1	CASSLDRLNTEAFF	TGTGCCAGCTCTCTTGACAGGCTGAACACTGAAGCTTTCTTT
TRBD2	TRBV15	-	TRBJ2-7	CATSRDRSSGNYEQYF	TGTGCCACCAGCAGAGATCGATCTAGCGGGAATTACGAGCAGTACTTC
TRBD2	TRBV3-1/TRBV3-2	once	TRBJ2-1	CASSQDSRISPLAGGDNEQFF	TGTGCCAGCAGCCAGGACTCCCGGATATCCCCCTTAGCGGGGGGGGACAATGAGCAGTTCTTC
-	TRBV28	-	TRBJ1-2	CASSPTPGDYGYTF	TGTGCCAGCAGCCCAACCCCCGGGGACTATGGCTACACCTTC
-	TRBV6-6	-	TRBJ2-2	CASSYLGTLTGELFF	TGTGCCAGCAGTTACCTAGGGACACTCACCGGGGAGCTGTTTTTT
TRBD2	TRBV6-6	-	TRBJ2-1	CASSFGLEFYNEQFF	TGTGCCAGCAGCTTCGGACTAGAATTCTACAATGAGCAGTTCTTC
TRBD1	TRBV2	-	TRBJ1-2	CASSSGGAGYGYTF	TGTGCCAGCAGCTCAGGGGGCGCAGGCTATGGCTACACCTTC
TRBD2	TRBV9	-	TRBJ2-1	CASSVRREGRDEQFF	TGTGCCAGCAGCGTAAGGCGGGAGGGCCGGGATGAGCAGTTCTTC
TRBD2	TRBV7-6	-	TRBJ2-3	CASSAGLAGRSDTQYF	TGTGCCAGCAGCGCGGGACTAGCGGGAAGATCAGATACGCAGTATTTT
TRBD2	TRBV2	-	TRBJ2-3	CASSEGLAGGSRTDTQYF	TGTGCCAGCAGTGAGGGGCTAGCGGGAGGATCACGCACAGATACGCAGTATTTT
TRBD1	TRBV9	-	TRBJ2-7	CASSYSTGEGEQYF	TGTGCCAGCAGCTATTCGACAGGGGAAGGCGAGCAGTACTTC
-	TRBV27	-	TRBJ2-7	CASSFARSYEQYF	TGTGCCAGCAGTTTTGCGAGGTCCTACGAGCAGTACTTC
-	TRBV30	-	TRBJ1-4	CACHLGGEGEKLFF	TGTGCCTGCCACCTAGGGGGAGAGGGTGAAAAACTGTTTTTT
TRBD2	TRBV3-1/TRBV3-2	-	TRBJ2-1	CASSRSSSGISYNEQFF	TGTGCCAGCAGCCGAAGTTCTAGCGGGATAAGCTACAATGAGCAGTTCTTC